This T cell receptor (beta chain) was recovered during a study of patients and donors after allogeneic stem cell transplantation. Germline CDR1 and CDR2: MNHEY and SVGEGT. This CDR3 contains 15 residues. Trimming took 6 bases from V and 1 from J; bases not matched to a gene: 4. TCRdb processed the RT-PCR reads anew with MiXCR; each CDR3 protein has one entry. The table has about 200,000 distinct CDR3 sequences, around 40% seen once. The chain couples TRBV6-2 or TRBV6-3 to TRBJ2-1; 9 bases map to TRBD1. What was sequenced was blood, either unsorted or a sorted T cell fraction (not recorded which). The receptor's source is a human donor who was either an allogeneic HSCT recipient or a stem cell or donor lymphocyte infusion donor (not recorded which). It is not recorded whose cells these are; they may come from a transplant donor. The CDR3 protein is CASRATGGSYNEQFF. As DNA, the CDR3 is TGTGCCAGCAGGGCGACAGGGGGGTCCTACAATGAGCAGTTCTTC.